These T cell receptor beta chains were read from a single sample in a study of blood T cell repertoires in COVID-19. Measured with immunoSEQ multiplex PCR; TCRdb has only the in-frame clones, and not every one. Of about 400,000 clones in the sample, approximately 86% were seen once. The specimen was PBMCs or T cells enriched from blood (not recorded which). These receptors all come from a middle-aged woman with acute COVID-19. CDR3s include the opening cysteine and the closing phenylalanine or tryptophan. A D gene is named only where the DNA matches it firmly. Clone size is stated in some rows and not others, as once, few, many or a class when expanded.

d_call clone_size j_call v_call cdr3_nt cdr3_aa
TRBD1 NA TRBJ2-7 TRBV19 TGTGCCAGTAGTCGCTCGGGACAGGGAGCCTACGAGCAGTACTTC CASSRSGQGAYEQYF
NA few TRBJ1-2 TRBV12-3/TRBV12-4 TGTGCCAGCAGTTTAGGACAGCCTTATGGCTACACCTTC CASSLGQPYGYTF
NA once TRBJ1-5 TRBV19 TGTGCCAGTAGTCCCCGTCTAGGCAATCAGCCCCAGCATTTT CASSPRLGNQPQHF
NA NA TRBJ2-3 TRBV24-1 TGTGCCACCAGTGAAGGGAGTGCAGATACGCAGTATTTT CATSEGSADTQYF
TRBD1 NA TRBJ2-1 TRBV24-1 TGTGCCACCAGTGATCCTAACGGACAGGGGATCGATGAGCAGTTCTTC CATSDPNGQGIDEQFF
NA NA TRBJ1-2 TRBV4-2 TGTGCCAGCAGCCAAGATTCACCCGACAGGCCCTATGGCTACACCTTC CASSQDSPDRPYGYTF
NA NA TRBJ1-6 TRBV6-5 TGTGCCAGCAGTTTGGGCCAGAATTCACCCCTCCACTTT CASSLGQNSPLHF
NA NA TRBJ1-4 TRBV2 TGTGCCAGCAGTGTACCGACTTCGGTTGAAAAACTGTTTTTT CASSVPTSVEKLFF
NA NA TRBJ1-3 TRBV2 TGTGCCAGCAGTGAGGGCCCCACCTCTGGAAACACCATATATTTT CASSEGPTSGNTIYF
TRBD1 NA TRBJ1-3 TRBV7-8 TGTGCCAGCAGCCGACAGGGCCCCTCTGGAAACACCATATATTTT CASSRQGPSGNTIYF
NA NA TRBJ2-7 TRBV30 TGTGCCTGGAGTGTATCTAGGTCCCGCGAGCAGTACTTC CAWSVSRSREQYF
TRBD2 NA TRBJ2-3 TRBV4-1 TGCGCCAGCAGCAAAAGGGGACTAGCGGATTACTTTACTAGCACAGATACGCAGTATTTT CASSKRGLADYFTSTDTQYF
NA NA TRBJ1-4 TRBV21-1 TGTGCCAGCAGCAAAGGTCCTGGGGGCGAGACGATTAATGAAAAACTGTTTTTT CASSKGPGGETINEKLFF